Detailed here is one TCR beta chain. Its antigen remains unknown. The entry originates in a study of graft-versus-host responses after intestinal transplantation. Study as a whole: Each transplant was multivisceral, liver-intestinal, or isolated intestinal. Anti-thymocyte globulin was used for induction in all recipients, who then took tacrolimus and steroids for 3 to 4 years. General study results and limits: GvH clones appeared in recipient marrow, some first in ileum or blood. An association linked early post-transplant HvG declines with peak circulating GvH clone levels.

Per germline, CDR1 LGHNA and CDR2 YSLEER. Trimming cost V 0 bases and J 5 bases, with 10 bases left between them. The CDR3 is 15 residues long. Sequencing was performed with immunoSEQ multiplex PCR; in TCRdb, only in-frame clones are kept and a portion is missing. The sample records 80,000 to 95,000 clones, roughly 91% being singletons. The sequence derives from a human donor who received an intestinal transplant. This material consisted of unstimulated CD8+ T cells sorted from spleen or lymph node cells, taken before intestinal transplant. The chain links TRBV4-3 to TRBJ1-4; D call uncertain. Here the CDR3 DNA reads TGCGCCAGCAGCCAAGATATAGCGAACAATGAAAAACTGTTTTTT. It is translated as CASSQDIANNEKLFF.